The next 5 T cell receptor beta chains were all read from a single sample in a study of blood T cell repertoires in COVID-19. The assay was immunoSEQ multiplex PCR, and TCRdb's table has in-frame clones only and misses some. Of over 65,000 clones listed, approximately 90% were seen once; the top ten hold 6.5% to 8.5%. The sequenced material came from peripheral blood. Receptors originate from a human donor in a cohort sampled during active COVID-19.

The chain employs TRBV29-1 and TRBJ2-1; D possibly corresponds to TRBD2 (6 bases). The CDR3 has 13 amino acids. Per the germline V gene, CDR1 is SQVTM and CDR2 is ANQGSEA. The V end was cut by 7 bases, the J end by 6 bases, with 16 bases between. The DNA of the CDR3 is TGCAGCGCCTCGACTAGTCTAAGCAATGAGCAGTTCTTC. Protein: CSASTSLSNEQFF.

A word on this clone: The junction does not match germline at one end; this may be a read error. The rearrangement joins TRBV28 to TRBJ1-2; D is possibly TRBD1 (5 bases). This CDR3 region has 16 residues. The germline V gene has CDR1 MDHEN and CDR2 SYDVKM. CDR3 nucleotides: TGTGCCCCCGGGGGAAGTGTATGGGACCTGAACTATGACTACACCTTC. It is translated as CAPGGSVWDLNYDYTF.

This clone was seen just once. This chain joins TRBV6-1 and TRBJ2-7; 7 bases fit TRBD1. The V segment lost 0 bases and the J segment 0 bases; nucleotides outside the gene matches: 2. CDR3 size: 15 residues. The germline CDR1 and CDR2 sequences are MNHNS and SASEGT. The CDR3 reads CASSEAGDSSYEQYF. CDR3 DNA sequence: TGTGCCAGCAGTGAAGCGGGGGACAGCTCCTACGAGCAGTACTTC.

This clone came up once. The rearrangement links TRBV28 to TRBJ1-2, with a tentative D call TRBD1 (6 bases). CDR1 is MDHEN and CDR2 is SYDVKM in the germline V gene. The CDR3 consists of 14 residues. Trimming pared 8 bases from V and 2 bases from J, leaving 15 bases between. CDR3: CASGIRTGNYGYTF. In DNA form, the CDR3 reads TGTGCCAGCGGGATCCGAACAGGGAACTATGGCTACACCTTC.

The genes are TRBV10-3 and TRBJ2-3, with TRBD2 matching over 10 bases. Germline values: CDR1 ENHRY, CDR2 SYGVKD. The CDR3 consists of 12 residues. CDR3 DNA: TGTACAACCGGGACTAGCGCAGATACGCAGTATTTT. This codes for CTTGTSADTQYF.